This T cell receptor beta chain is drawn from a study of neurological immune-mediated disorders. The cDNA was generated by 5'RACE with 10-nucleotide random UMIs. Each CDR3 protein gets one entry after TCRdb re-called the 5' RACE reads with MiXCR. The sample lists about 27,000 distinct CDR3 sequences, 21% occurring once. V was clipped by 5 bases and J by 6 bases; unmatched bases: 11. CDR1 and CDR2 from the germline V gene are SGHTA and FQGNSA. This CDR3 has 16 amino acids. This clonotype occurred many times. The chain recombines TRBV7-2 with TRBJ2-5, with TRBD2 identical over 11 bases. This clonotype was obtained from a woman aged 60-75 years in good health. Sequences were obtained from PBMCs. The CDR3 is CASSARQTSGKKTQYF. The CDR3 coding sequence is TGTGCCAGCAGCGCCCGACAGACTAGCGGGAAAAAGACCCAGTACTTC.